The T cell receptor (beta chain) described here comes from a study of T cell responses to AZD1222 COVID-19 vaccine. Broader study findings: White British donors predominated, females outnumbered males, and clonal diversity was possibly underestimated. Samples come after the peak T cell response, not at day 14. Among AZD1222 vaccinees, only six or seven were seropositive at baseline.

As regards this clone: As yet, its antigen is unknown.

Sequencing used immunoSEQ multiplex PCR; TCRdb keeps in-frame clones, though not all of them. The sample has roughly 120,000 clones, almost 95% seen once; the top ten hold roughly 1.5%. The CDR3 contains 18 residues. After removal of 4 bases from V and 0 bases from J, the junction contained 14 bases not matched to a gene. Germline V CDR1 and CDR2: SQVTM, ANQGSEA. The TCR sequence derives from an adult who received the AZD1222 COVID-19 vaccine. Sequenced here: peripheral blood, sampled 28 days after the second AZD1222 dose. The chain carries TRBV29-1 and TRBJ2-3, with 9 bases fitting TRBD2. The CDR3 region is CSVAAGGPSITSTDTQYF. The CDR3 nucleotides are TGCAGCGTTGCGGCGGGAGGGCCATCAATTACTAGCACAGATACGCAGTATTTT.